The rows below give T cell receptor beta chains drawn from one sample of a study of shared clonotypes between healthy human individuals. Clones were read by immunoSEQ multiplex PCR, and TCRdb kept only the in-frame ones, dropping some. The sample consists of fewer than 550,000 clones, about 80% of them appearing once. Sequencing input: PBMCs. All receptors derive from a woman between 40 and 50 years old in good health. Some clones in this sample may be carry-over from other donors' samples. CDR3s include the opening cysteine and the closing phenylalanine or tryptophan. The D gene is left open where the match is weak. The size of a clone is reported for some rows only, either as once, few or many, or as a class for expanded clones.

D | J | size | V | DNA | CDR3
TRBD2 | TRBJ2-3 | few | TRBV7-9 | TGTGCCAGCAGCTTGTCAATACTTGGCGGGAGTATGACAGATACGCAGTATTTT | CASSLSILGGSMTDTQYF
NA | TRBJ1-1 | few | TRBV4-2 | TGTGCCAGCAGCCAAGGCCCCACTGAAGCTTTCTTT | CASSQGPTEAFF
NA | TRBJ1-5 | NA | TRBV18 | TGTGCCAGCTCACCATCGGGGGCTCTTCAGCCCCAGCATTTT | CASSPSGALQPQHF
NA | TRBJ2-2 | few | TRBV25-1 | TGTGCCAGCAGTGAATCGGTCAGGAGAGGGAACACCGGGGAGCTGTTTTTT | CASSESVRRGNTGELFF
TRBD1 | TRBJ2-7 | NA | TRBV9 | TGTGCCAGCAGCACAGGACAGGGTGTCCCGAGGGAGCAGTACTTC | CASSTGQGVPREQYF
NA | TRBJ2-7 | NA | TRBV29-1 | TGCAGCGCCGGACGGGCTTTTGACTACGAGCAGTACTTC | CSAGRAFDYEQYF
NA | TRBJ2-3 | NA | TRBV28 | TGTGCCAGCAGTTCCGGACAGCTGAACACAGATACGCAGTATTTT | CASSSGQLNTDTQYF
TRBD2 | TRBJ2-1 | once | TRBV7-3 | TGTGCCAGCAGCCCCATACTAGCGGGAGCCAATGAGCAGTTCTTC | CASSPILAGANEQFF
NA | TRBJ2-5 | NA | TRBV10-1 | TGCGCCAGCAGCAGGACCGCTCAAGAGACCCAGTACTTC | CASSRTAQETQYF
TRBD2 | TRBJ2-3 | NA | TRBV28 | TGTGCCAGCAGTTTAGGGGGACTAGCGGCAGGTACGCAGTATTTT | CASSLGGLAAGTQYF
NA | TRBJ1-5 | NA | TRBV7-9 | TGTGCCAGCAGCTTCGACCGGAATCAGCCCCAGCATTTT | CASSFDRNQPQHF
NA | TRBJ2-2 | NA | TRBV10-3 | TGTGCCATCAGTGAATATGCCGGGGAGCTGTTTTTT | CAISEYAGELFF
NA | TRBJ2-7 | once | TRBV30 | TGTGCCCGGAGTCCGACCACACCTGTGGGGAACGAGCAGTACTTC | CARSPTTPVGNEQYF
TRBD2 | TRBJ2-7 | NA | TRBV18 | TGTGCCAGCTCCCCCCCACTAGCGGGAGTCTACGAGCAGTACTTC | CASSPPLAGVYEQYF
NA | TRBJ1-2 | few | TRBV28 | TGTGCCAGCAGTTTGAACTCGGGACAAGCTAACTATGGCTACACCTTC | CASSLNSGQANYGYTF
NA | TRBJ2-4 | once | TRBV29-1 | TGCAGCGTGGGGGCGGGTAACATTCAGTACTTC | CSVGAGNIQYF
TRBD1 | TRBJ2-1 | NA | TRBV28 | TGTGCCAGCAGTGACGCCGGGACAGGGTCCAATGAGCAGTTCTTC | CASSDAGTGSNEQFF
TRBD2 | TRBJ2-7 | NA | TRBV4-1 | TGCGCCAGCAGCCAGTCGGGACTAGCGGGATGGCAGTACTTC | CASSQSGLAGWQYF
NA | TRBJ2-7 | NA | TRBV7-9 | TGTGCCAGCGGACGGGCGACAGGTGGCTACGAGCAGTACTTC | CASGRATGGYEQYF
TRBD2 | TRBJ2-5 | NA | TRBV5-1 | TGCGCCAGCAGCTTGGGCCCTAGCGGGACCGACCAAGAGACCCAGTACTTC | CASSLGPSGTDQETQYF
NA | TRBJ2-3 | NA | TRBV5-1 | TGCGCCAGCAGCGACATAGAGGGCACAGATACGCAGTATTTT | CASSDIEGTDTQYF
TRBD1 | TRBJ1-4 | once | TRBV19 | TGTGCCAGTAGTAACCGGGGACAGTCGAATGAAAAACTGTTTTTT | CASSNRGQSNEKLFF
NA | TRBJ2-7 | NA | TRBV11-2 | TGTGCCAGCAGCATTACACCTGACATCGTTTACGAGCAGTACTTC | CASSITPDIVYEQYF
NA | TRBJ2-5 | NA | TRBV5-1 | TGCGCCAGCAGGGGGACCCAGTCCCCAGAGACCCAGTACTTC | CASRGTQSPETQYF
NA | TRBJ1-1 | few | TRBV7-9 | TGTGCCAGCAGCTTAGTGGGGAGGGGTGAAGCTTTCTTT | CASSLVGRGEAFF
NA | TRBJ2-5 | once | TRBV27 | TGTGCCAGCAGTTTAGGACCCCGGGAGCAAGAGACCCAGTACTTC | CASSLGPREQETQYF
NA | TRBJ2-7 | once | TRBV5-4 | TGTGCCAGCAGCACGAAAAGCGTTGCCGACGAGCAGTACTTC | CASSTKSVADEQYF
TRBD1 | TRBJ2-5 | NA | TRBV7-9 | TGTGCCAGCAGCCCTCGACAGGGGGCGCGGGGGGAGACCCAGTACTTC | CASSPRQGARGETQYF
NA | TRBJ1-2 | NA | TRBV5-1 | TGCGCCAGCAGCCTTGGTGGGAGTAACTATGGCTACACCTTC | CASSLGGSNYGYTF
NA | TRBJ1-1 | few | TRBV7-9 | TGTGCCAGCAGCCAAGCAAACACTGAAGCTTTCTTT | CASSQANTEAFF
NA | TRBJ2-5 | once | TRBV7-2 | TGTGCCAGCAGCTTAGTGTCTGGAGCCGAGGAGACCCAGTACTTC | CASSLVSGAEETQYF
TRBD1 | TRBJ2-2 | NA | TRBV30 | TGTGCCTGGGACCGGGACAGTAACACCGGGGAGCTGTTTTTT | CAWDRDSNTGELFF
NA | TRBJ2-6 | NA | TRBV4-3 | TGCGCCAGCAGCCAAGACGGTTGGGGTCGTGGGGCCAACGTCCTGACTTTC | CASSQDGWGRGANVLTF
TRBD2 | TRBJ2-7 | NA | TRBV10-2 | TGCGCCAGCAGTGAATTAGCGGGAGACCCCTACGAGCAGTACTTC | CASSELAGDPYEQYF
TRBD1 | TRBJ2-5 | NA | TRBV11-2 | TGTGCCAGCAGCCCCCTCCGCCGGGACAGCCAAGAGACCCAGTACTTC | CASSPLRRDSQETQYF
NA | TRBJ2-3 | NA | TRBV5-6 | TGTGCCAGCAGCTTGGGGCGGGGCCCTAGCACAGATACGCAGTATTTT | CASSLGRGPSTDTQYF
TRBD2 | TRBJ2-1 | NA | TRBV4-2 | TGTGCCAGCAGCCAAGGCGGGAGGGAGGGGTACAATGAGCAGTTCTTC | CASSQGGREGYNEQFF
NA | TRBJ2-7 | NA | TRBV5-6 | TGTGCCAGCAGCTTGGGGGTTGGAGGTGACGAGCAGTACTTC | CASSLGVGGDEQYF
NA | TRBJ2-5 | NA | TRBV7-2 | TGTGCCAGCAGCATGCCCCAAGAGACCCAGTACTTC | CASSMPQETQYF
NA | TRBJ2-7 | NA | TRBV6-5 | TGTGCCAGCAGTCGCCGAGGGTTTCACGAGCAGTACTTC | CASSRRGFHEQYF
NA | TRBJ1-1 | NA | TRBV5-1 | TGCGCCAGCAGGGAGATGATGAACACTGAAGCTTTCTTT | CASREMMNTEAFF
TRBD1 | TRBJ2-3 | once | TRBV28 | TGTGCCAGCAGTTTAAACAGGGGCCCAGATACGCAGTATTTT | CASSLNRGPDTQYF
TRBD1 | TRBJ1-4 | NA | TRBV7-6 | TGTGCCAGCAGCTTAGAGCGGGACAGGGTTGGCGAAAAACTGTTTTTT | CASSLERDRVGEKLFF